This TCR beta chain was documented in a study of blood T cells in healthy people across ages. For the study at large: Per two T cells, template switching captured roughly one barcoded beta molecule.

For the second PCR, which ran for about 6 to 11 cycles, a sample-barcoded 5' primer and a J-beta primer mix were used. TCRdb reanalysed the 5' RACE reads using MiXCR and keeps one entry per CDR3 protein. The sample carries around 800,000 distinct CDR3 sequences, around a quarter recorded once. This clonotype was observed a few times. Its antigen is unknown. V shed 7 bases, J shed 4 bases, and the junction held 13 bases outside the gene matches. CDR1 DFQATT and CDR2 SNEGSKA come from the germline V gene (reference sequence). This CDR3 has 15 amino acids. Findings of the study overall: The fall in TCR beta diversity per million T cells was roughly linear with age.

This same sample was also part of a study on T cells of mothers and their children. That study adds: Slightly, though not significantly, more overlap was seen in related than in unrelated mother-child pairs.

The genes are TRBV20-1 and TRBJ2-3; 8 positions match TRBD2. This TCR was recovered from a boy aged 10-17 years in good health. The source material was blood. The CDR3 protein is CSVRVGTRGADTQYF. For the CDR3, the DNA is TGCAGTGTAAGGGTTGGGACGCGGGGGGCAGATACGCAGTATTTT.